Following are 3 T cell receptor beta chains from one sample sequenced in a study of blood T cell repertoires in COVID-19. Here immunoSEQ multiplex PCR was the method, and the copy in TCRdb shows in-frame clones only, minus some. This sample yields about 190,000 clones, of which roughly 73% are seen a single time; 2.5% to 3% belongs to the top ten. The sequenced sample was peripheral blood. These receptors all come from a woman at least 80 years old with active or convalescent COVID-19.

J is TRBJ2-3 and V is TRBV3-1 (or the pseudogene TRBV3-2), with 11 positions matching TRBD2. J gave up 0 bases and V 1 base, and 6 bases lay outside the gene matches. Germline-derived CDR1 and CDR2 are LGHDT and YNNKEL (reference sequence). This CDR3 region has 18 residues. CDR3 residues: CASSQGLTSGGSTDTQYF. The CDR3 DNA reads TGTGCCAGCAGCCAAGGCCTTACTAGCGGGGGTAGCACAGATACGCAGTATTTT.

The chain is built from TRBV5-1 and TRBJ1-1, with 7 bases that match TRBD1. Trimming at V came to 7 bases and at J to 0 bases, leaving 9 bases not matched to a gene. CDR3 size: 15 residues. The germline V gene has CDR1 SGHRS and CDR2 YFSETQ. This chain's CDR3 is CASSLVGTVNTEAFF. CDR3 nucleotide sequence: TGCGCCAGCTCTTTGGTTGGGACAGTGAACACTGAAGCTTTCTTT.

This clone was picked up one time. The V and J genes are TRBV28 and TRBJ1-5; 9 nucleotides match TRBD1. The CDR3 has 14 amino acids. The junction had 4 bases not matched to a gene; V was cut back by 6 bases and J by 4 bases. The germline gives CDR1 MDHEN, CDR2 SYDVKM. The CDR3 nucleotides are TGTGCCAGCAGAGTACAGGGGGCGAATCAGCCCCAGCATTTT. Its protein product is CASRVQGANQPQHF.